What follows are 24 T cell receptor beta chains derived from one specimen sequenced in a study of liver allograft versus peripheral blood T cells. Background on the study: A comparison was made between T cell receptor repertoires in transplanted livers and those in recipients' peripheral blood.

TCRdb reprocessed the reads via MiXCR and lists one record per CDR3 protein. The table records roughly 13,000 distinct CDR3 sequences, approximately 22% of them present only once. The receptors derive from a human patient who had a liver transplant. Some T cells may be transferred from the graft donor.

The V call is TRBV18, the J call TRBJ2-7; possible D gene TRBD1, 6 bases. Germline loops: CDR1 KGHSH, CDR2 LQKENI. The length of the CDR3 is 13 residues. V was pared by 6 bases and J by 4 bases, with 13 bases between. Here the CDR3 reads CASSQGSTYEQYF. The CDR3 bases are TGTGCCAGCTCTCAGGGGTCGACTTACGAGCAGTACTTC.

The chain links TRBV10-1 to TRBJ1-2, with D perhaps matching TRBD1 (6 bases). The CDR3 is made up of 15 amino acids. CDR1 WNHNN and CDR2 SYGVQD come from the germline V gene (reference sequence). Trimming shortened V by 6 bases and J by 4 bases, and 18 bases separated the two germline ends. The CDR3: CASSPSQGRSYGYTF. As DNA, the CDR3 is TGCGCCAGCAGCCCTTCCCAGGGGCGAAGCTATGGCTACACCTTC.

This clonotype showed up many times. The chain combines TRBV7-2 with TRBJ1-5; D uncertain. Germline CDR1 SGHTA, CDR2 FQGNSA. V lost 3 bases and J 10 bases, leaving 13 bases between the germline ends. The CDR3 loop spans 13 amino acids. This chain's CDR3 is CASSLWGGDPQHF. DNA of the CDR3: TGTGCCAGCAGCTTGTGGGGTGGGGATCCCCAGCATTTT.

This clonotype is deemed medium-sized. The J gene is TRBJ1-1, the V gene TRBV18; perhaps TRBD1 as D (6 bases). CDR1 and CDR2 from the germline V gene are KGHSH and LQKENI. The CDR3 runs to 16 residues. V lost 0 bases and J 4 bases, leaving 15 bases between the germline ends. The CDR3 is CASSPPNQGSITEAFF. CDR3 bases: TGTGCCAGCTCACCACCCAACCAGGGGAGTATCACTGAAGCTTTCTTT. The full variable domain, completed using reference TRBV18 and TRBJ1-1, is NAGVMQNPRHLVRRRGQEARLRCSPMKGHSHVYWYRQLPEEGLKFMVYLQKENIIDESGMPKERFSAEFPKEGPSILRIQQVVRGDSAAYFCASSPPNQGSITEAFFGQGTRLTVV.

This clonotype was picked up one time. A much larger clone is a single base away; this may be a read error. The V call is TRBV19, the J call TRBJ1-2, with 8 bases matching TRBD1. J lost 3 bases, V lost 8 bases, and 8 bases had no gene match. The V gene's germline CDR1 is LNHDA and CDR2 SQIVND (reference sequence). There are 14 residues in the CDR3. The CDR3 region is CASQGSDRDYGYTF. The CDR3 DNA reads TGTGCCAGTCAGGGTTCGGACAGGGACTATGGCTACACCTTC.

In its sample, this clonotype is medium-sized. The chain is built from TRBV18 and TRBJ1-2; tentatively, D is TRBD1 (6 bases). The CDR3 runs to 13 residues. Germline values: CDR1 KGHSH, CDR2 LQKENI. Trimming shortened V by 2 bases and J by 6 bases, and 10 bases separated the two germline ends. For the CDR3, the DNA is TGTGCCAGCTCACCAGGCAGGGGTGATGGCTACACCTTC. Protein product: CASSPGRGDGYTF.

Judged by abundance, this clonotype is medium-sized. The genes are TRBV7-2 and TRBJ2-7; tentative D call: TRBD2 (6 bases). The CDR3 sequence is 15 residues long. From germline, CDR1 is SGHTA and CDR2 FQGNSA. Trimming left V 4 bases short and J 1 base short, with 14 bases between. The CDR3 is CASSSPGVASYEQYF. The CDR3 nucleotides read TGTGCCAGCAGCTCCCCGGGGGTAGCGTCCTACGAGCAGTACTTC.

This clonotype showed up just a few times. The CDR3 is CASSLRQGTYEQYF. CDR3 bases: TGTGCCAGCAGCCTACGACAGGGAACCTACGAGCAGTACTTC. V gene TRBV5-6 combines with J gene TRBJ2-7, with 7 bases matching TRBD1. Losses at the gene ends were 4 bases for V and 2 bases for J; bases not matched to a gene: 6. CDR3 length equals 14 residues. Germline CDR1 SGHDT, CDR2 YYEEEE.

This clonotype has more than one count but fewer than ten. This chain joins TRBV12-3 or TRBV12-4 and TRBJ1-1, with 8 bases aligning to TRBD1. The trim removed 4 bases at V and 11 bases at J, leaving 9 bases unmatched. This CDR3 has 13 amino acids. The CDR3 sequence: CASSSWTGIDAFF. The CDR3 DNA reads as TGTGCCAGCAGTTCCTGGACAGGGATCGACGCTTTCTTT.

This clonotype was observed a handful of times. The chain recombines TRBV16 with TRBJ1-5; D is unclear. The CDR3 contains 16 residues. The germline V gene has CDR1 KGHSY and CDR2 FQNENV. Trimming shortened V by 2 bases and J by 3 bases, and 14 bases separated the two germline ends. As DNA, the CDR3 is TGTGCCAGCAGCCAAGGGAGGGATCGTACCAATCAGCCCCAGCATTTT. This encodes CASSQGRDRTNQPQHF.

Regarding this clonotype: A much larger clonotype is one base distant, so this may be a read error. The chain couples TRBV6-1 to TRBJ2-7; 9 bases align to TRBD1. In germline, CDR1 is MNHNS, CDR2 SASEGT. The CDR3 contains 15 residues. The CDR3 nucleotides are TGTGCCAGCAGGGACTTCACAGGGGGCTCCTACGAGCAGTGCTTC. This encodes CASRDFTGGSYEQCF.

This clonotype rates as medium-sized (0.01 to 0.1%). The V gene is TRBV7-2, the J gene TRBJ1-3; the D is unclear. The germline V and J ends were trimmed by 1 base and 0 bases, with 7 bases remaining between them. This CDR3 contains 15 residues. CDR1 SGHTA and CDR2 FQGNSA come from the germline V gene. The CDR3 here is CASSLGAFSGNTIYF. For the CDR3, the DNA is TGTGCCAGCAGCTTAGGGGCGTTCTCTGGAAACACCATATATTTT.

This clonotype ranks as medium-sized (0.01 to 0.1%). The rearrangement joins TRBV10-3 to TRBJ1-2; 9 bases match TRBD1. Looked up from germline, CDR1 is ENHRY and CDR2 is SYGVKD. The CDR3 has 15 amino acids. V was pared by 4 bases and J by 4 bases, with 7 bases of the junction left unmatched. CDR3 protein: CAISVGTGHLYGYTF. CDR3 in DNA: TGTGCCATCAGTGTCGGGACAGGGCACCTCTATGGCTACACCTTC.

Relative to its sample, this clonotype is medium-sized. The V and J genes are TRBV19 and TRBJ1-2; TRBD1 aligns across 10 bases. This CDR3 region has 15 residues. Germline V gives CDR1 LNHDA, CDR2 SQIVND (reference sequence). With V trimmed by 2 bases and J by 5 bases, 5 bases remained unmatched. For the CDR3, the DNA is TGTGCCAGTAGTATAAAGGGACAGGGGCGTTATGGCTACACCTTC. It yields the protein CASSIKGQGRYGYTF.

The sample holds a few counts of this clonotype. The chain has TRBV6-2 or TRBV6-3 and TRBJ2-7; 9 bases align to TRBD2. Germline trimming cut 6 bases from V and 1 base from J; bases unmatched to any gene: 4. The CDR3 loop spans 14 amino acids. CDR1 is MNHEY and CDR2 is SVGEGT in the germline V gene. The CDR3: CASRPSGGSYEQYF. The CDR3 nucleotides read TGTGCCAGCAGACCCAGCGGGGGGTCCTACGAGCAGTACTTC.

This chain connects TRBV7-9 to TRBJ1-1; 7 nucleotides match TRBD1. Germline V gene sequence: CDR1 SEHNR, CDR2 FQNEAQ (reference sequence). This CDR3 contains 14 residues. V shed 5 bases and J 1 base; nucleotides not matched to a gene: 4. CDR3 sequence reads: CASSGRTGNTEAFF. In DNA form, the CDR3 reads TGTGCCAGCAGCGGCCGGACAGGGAACACTGAAGCTTTCTTT.

The chain employs TRBV20-1 and TRBJ2-1, with TRBD1 identical over 7 bases. The CDR3 runs 14 residues. Per germline, CDR1 DFQATT and CDR2 SNEGSKA (reference sequence). After removal of 6 bases from V and 4 bases from J, the junction contained 9 bases not matched to a gene. The CDR3 spells CSATGQQSYNEQFF. The CDR3 DNA follows: TGCAGTGCAACGGGACAGCAATCTTACAATGAGCAGTTCTTC.

In its sample, this clonotype is medium-sized (0.01 to 0.1%). V usage is TRBV6-1 and J usage is TRBJ1-4; D might be TRBD1 (6 bases). V gave up 6 bases and J gave up 8 bases, with 13 bases separating them. This CDR3 is built from 13 residues. From germline, CDR1 is MNHNS and CDR2 SASEGT. The CDR3 is CASSLGQLEKLFF. The DNA of the CDR3 is TGTGCCAGCAGCCTAGGACAGTTGGAAAAACTGTTTTTT.

This clonotype showed up many times. The chain is built from TRBV6-1 and TRBJ1-1; tentative D call: TRBD1 (5 bases). Germline V gene data show CDR1 as MNHNS and CDR2 as SASEGT. CDR3 length equals 13 residues. Trimming took off 7 bases at V and 11 bases at J, with 20 bases between the two ends. The CDR3 here is CASTNSGGKTAFF. CDR3 bases: TGTGCCAGCACAAACTCTGGGGGGAAGACGGCTTTCTTT.

This clonotype is judged medium-sized. CDR3 loop: CASSVDRYNTEAFF. As DNA, the CDR3 is TGTGCCAGCAGTGTCGACAGGTACAACACTGAAGCTTTCTTT. The chain recombines TRBV27 with TRBJ1-1, with D perhaps matching TRBD1 (6 bases). The CDR3 sequence is 14 residues long. Trimming stripped 5 bases from V and 2 bases from J, with 12 bases between. Looked up from germline, CDR1 is MNHEY and CDR2 is SMNVEV (reference sequence).

This clonotype came up a few times. This sequence joins TRBV7-3 and TRBJ1-2; D is ambiguous. The V gene's germline CDR1 is SGHTA and CDR2 FQGTGA. V was trimmed by 5 bases and J by 2 bases, leaving 3 bases between them. This CDR3 is 11 amino acids long. In DNA form, the CDR3 reads TGTGCCAGCAGCCGAAACTATGGCTACACCTTC. Amino acid sequence: CASSRNYGYTF. The full variable domain, completed using reference TRBV7-3 and TRBJ1-2, is GAGVSQTPSNKVTEKGKYVELRCDPISGHTALYWYRQSLGQGPEFLIYFQGTGAADDSGLPNDRFFAVRPEGSVSTLKIQRTERGDSAVYLCASSRNYGYTFGSGTRLTVV.

Judged by abundance, this clonotype is medium-sized. The chain joins TRBV29-1 to TRBJ1-1; weak D call: TRBD1 (5 bases). V was shortened by 6 bases and J by 11 bases, with 19 bases between the two germline ends. The germline V gene has CDR1 SQVTM and CDR2 ANQGSEA. The CDR3 spans 12 residues. The CDR3 sequence is CSVLVREGTAFF. The DNA for the CDR3 is TGCAGCGTCCTAGTTCGGGAGGGGACGGCTTTCTTT.

This clonotype turned up a few times. The chain employs TRBV6-1 and TRBJ1-1, with D possibly TRBD1 on 5 matching bases. The CDR3 is 12 residues long. V lost 6 bases and J lost 4, with 9 bases in between. The germline V gene has CDR1 MNHNS and CDR2 SASEGT. CDR3 bases: TGTGCCAGCAGGGGGCTGAGCACTGAAGCTTTCTTT. This sequence encodes CASRGLSTEAFF.

As to this clonotype: A much larger clone differs by one base, so this may be a read error. V is TRBV7-2 and J is TRBJ1-2; D ambiguous. The germline CDR1 and CDR2 sequences are SGHTA and FQGNSA. The CDR3 runs 14 residues. The V and J ends lost 2 bases and 4 bases respectively, with 11 bases between them. The CDR3 DNA is TGTGCCAGCAGCTTACCCGGACGGATCTATGGCTACACCTTC. Amino acid sequence: CASSLPGRIYGYTF.